The rows below give T cell receptor beta chains drawn from one sample of a study of cytomegalovirus exposure and HLA in healthy donors. Sequenced by immunoSEQ multiplex PCR; TCRdb stores in-frame clones only, minus some. The table lists tens of thousands of clones, with about 3.6% in the top ten. Sequencing was carried out using PBMCs. The source is a middle-aged woman in good health and CMV-seropositive. Both conserved end residues are part of each CDR3. Each record gives: J gene, D gene, V gene, CDR3 DNA, CDR3 protein. D genes are given only for firm matches.

TRBJ2-3 TRBD2 TRBV29-1 TGCAGCGTTGGCGAAGAGCGGGAGGTGACTAGCACAGATACGCAGTATTTT CSVGEEREVTSTDTQYF
TRBJ2-1 TRBD2 TRBV27 TGTGCCATCCTTAGCGGGAGGGCCCCCCCGAATGAGCAGTTCTTC CAILSGRAPPNEQFF
TRBJ1-1 TRBD1 TRBV2 TGTGCCAGCAGTGCTTGGACAGGCACTGAAGCTTTCTTT CASSAWTGTEAFF
TRBJ2-1 . TRBV18 TGTGCCAGCTCATTCGGGAATGAGCAGTTCTTC CASSFGNEQFF
TRBJ2-3 TRBD2 TRBV11-2 TGTGCCAGCAGCCCCCGCCTTACTAGCGGCGAACCAGATACGCAGTATTTT CASSPRLTSGEPDTQYF
TRBJ2-7 TRBD2 TRBV7-6 TGTGCCAGCAGTCCCGGGACTAGCGGCCCCTACGAGCAGTACTTC CASSPGTSGPYEQYF
TRBJ2-3 . TRBV6-5 TGTGCCAGCAGTTCTCCGTCAGATACGCAGTATTTT CASSSPSDTQYF
TRBJ1-3 TRBD1 TRBV5-4 TGTGCCAGCAGCACGGACAGGCGTGCTCTTGGGAACACCATATATTTT CASSTDRRALGNTIYF
TRBJ2-7 . TRBV5-6 TGTGCCAGCAGCTTGGATTCAGCCTACGAGCAGTACTTC CASSLDSAYEQYF
TRBJ2-3 . TRBV30 TGTGCCTGGAGTACAGGAGGGGACGCAGATACGCAGTATTTT CAWSTGGDADTQYF
TRBJ1-2 . TRBV7-3 TGTGCCAGCAGCCCAACGGTCTGGACAGAGAACTATGGCTACACCTTC CASSPTVWTENYGYTF
TRBJ2-7 . TRBV13 TGTGCCAGCAGCTTAGGCCATGGCGCACCGGGAGACGAGCAGTACTTC CASSLGHGAPGDEQYF
TRBJ2-2 . TRBV6-1 TGTGCCAGCAAAGCCCCAGGTGGGGAGCTGTTTTTT CASKAPGGELFF
TRBJ2-7 . TRBV7-9 TGTGCCAGCAGCTTAGGGTTGCAGGGGTACGAGCAGTACTTC CASSLGLQGYEQYF
TRBJ2-7 . TRBV30 TGTGCCTGGAGTGTACCTTGGGGGGTCTACGAGCAGTACTTC CAWSVPWGVYEQYF
TRBJ2-7 TRBD1 TRBV6-1 TGTGCCACCGTTCCCGTGACAGGGCTAGACGAGCAGTACTTC CATVPVTGLDEQYF
TRBJ2-7 TRBD1 TRBV29-1 TGCAGCGTTGCGGGGTACAGGGGGCGGGTGGACGAGCAGTACTTC CSVAGYRGRVDEQYF
TRBJ1-2 . TRBV30 TGTGCCTGGTTTGCGACTTCCAACTATGGCTACACCTTC CAWFATSNYGYTF
TRBJ2-7 . TRBV28 TGTGCCAGCAGTTTCCGCGGGGCCTCCTCCTACGAGCAGTACTTC CASSFRGASSYEQYF
TRBJ2-5 TRBD1 TRBV6-6 TGTGCCAGCAGTTACCCGGGACAGGGGATAGAGACCCAGTACTTC CASSYPGQGIETQYF
TRBJ2-2 . TRBV30 TGTGCCTGGAGTGTAAAGGGCAGGGGATCCGGGGAGCTGTTTTTT CAWSVKGRGSGELFF
TRBJ2-7 . TRBV5-6 TGTGCCAGCAGCTTGCCGACTAGTTCCTCCTACGAGCAGTACTTC CASSLPTSSSYEQYF
TRBJ1-4 . TRBV23-1 TGCGCCGTCGCGGACAGCTGTAATGAAAAACTGTTTTTT CAVADSCNEKLFF
TRBJ2-1 . TRBV27 TGTGCCAGCAGGCAACCGACAGGACGCTCCGACAATGAGCAGTTCTTC CASRQPTGRSDNEQFF
TRBJ1-1 TRBD1 TRBV28 TGTGCCAGTTTACTACAGGGGTCTTCCACTGAAGCTTTCTTT CASLLQGSSTEAFF
TRBJ2-2 . TRBV5-1 TGCGCCAGTCAATTCAACACCGGGGAGCTGTTTTTT CASQFNTGELFF
TRBJ2-7 TRBD2 TRBV7-9 TGTGCCAGCAGCTTAGGTAGCGGGATTGACGAGCAGTACTTC CASSLGSGIDEQYF
TRBJ1-5 . TRBV30 TGTGCCTGGAGTCCCCCTCGGCAGCCCCAGCATTTT CAWSPPRQPQHF
TRBJ2-3 . TRBV30 TGTGCCCGCGATCGGGGTGTTGGGACAGATACGCAGTATTTT CARDRGVGTDTQYF
TRBJ1-2 . TRBV19 TGTGCCAGTAGTATAGCCCAGAACTATGGCTACACCTTC CASSIAQNYGYTF
TRBJ2-7 . TRBV15 TGTGCCACCGCCCCTCAGGTAGAAAGCTACGAGCAGTACTTC CATAPQVESYEQYF
TRBJ2-5 . TRBV28 TGTGCCAGCAGTTTATCTGAGACCCAGTACTTC CASSLSETQYF
TRBJ2-7 . TRBV5-1 TGCGCCAGCAGCTTCAGGGGCGAGCAGTACTTC CASSFRGEQYF
TRBJ2-5 . TRBV11-2 TGTGCCAGCAGCTCTCTAGGGGGCCAAGAGACCCAGTACTTC CASSSLGGQETQYF
TRBJ2-5 TRBD2 TRBV5-1 TGCGCCAGCAGCACCTCACTAGCGGGGCAAGAGACCCAGTACTTC CASSTSLAGQETQYF
TRBJ2-3 TRBD1 TRBV29-1 TGCAGCGTACACCTCGACAGGGCCACGCAGTATTTT CSVHLDRATQYF
TRBJ2-1 . TRBV27 TGTGCCAGCGCTCAATTAGATCCGTCCAATGAGCAGTTCTTC CASAQLDPSNEQFF
TRBJ2-1 TRBD2 TRBV6-1 TGTGCCAGCAGTGTTAGCAGGGTGGGGGAGGGCCTGAGTGGGCAGTTCTTC CASSVSRVGEGLSGQFF
TRBJ1-2 TRBD1 TRBV5-6 TGTGCCAGCAGCTTGGGCCAGGGGGCAAAAGTATATGGCTACACCTTC CASSLGQGAKVYGYTF
TRBJ2-5 TRBD2 TRBV25-1 TGTGCCAGCACGGCGGGAGACGAGACCCAGTACTTC CASTAGDETQYF
TRBJ1-5 . TRBV7-8 TGTGCCAGCAGTGTGTCCAGAAATCAGCCCCAGCATTTT CASSVSRNQPQHF
TRBJ1-3 . TRBV7-9 TGTGCCAGCAGCTTCACAGGGTTCGCTGGAAACACCATATATTTT CASSFTGFAGNTIYF
TRBJ2-1 TRBD1 TRBV28 TGTGCCAGCAGACTTCAGGGGGTTGGGTCCTACAATGAGCAGTTCTTC CASRLQGVGSYNEQFF
TRBJ2-7 . TRBV29-1 TGCAGCGTTGCGGGCGGGGAAGCCGGAGAGCAGTACTTC CSVAGGEAGEQYF
TRBJ2-7 . TRBV7-9 TGTGCCAGCAGCTTAGTTCCAGGGGAGGGCGAGCAGTACTTC CASSLVPGEGEQYF
TRBJ2-2 TRBD2 TRBV5-1 TGCGCCAGCGGGACTAGCGGGACTACCGGGGAGCTGTTTTTT CASGTSGTTGELFF